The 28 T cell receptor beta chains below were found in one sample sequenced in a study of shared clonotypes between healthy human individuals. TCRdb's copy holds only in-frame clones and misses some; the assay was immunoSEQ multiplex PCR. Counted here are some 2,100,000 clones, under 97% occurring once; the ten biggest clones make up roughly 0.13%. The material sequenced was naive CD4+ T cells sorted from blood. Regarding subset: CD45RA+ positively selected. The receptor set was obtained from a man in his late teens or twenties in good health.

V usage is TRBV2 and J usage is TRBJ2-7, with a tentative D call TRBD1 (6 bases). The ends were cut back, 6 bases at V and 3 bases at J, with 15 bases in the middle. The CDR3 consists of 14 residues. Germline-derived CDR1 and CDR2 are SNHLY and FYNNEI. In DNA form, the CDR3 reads TGTGCCAGCAGCGACTGGACAGAACTCTACGAGCAGTACTTC. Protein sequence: CASSDWTELYEQYF. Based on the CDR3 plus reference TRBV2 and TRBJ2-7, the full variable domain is EPEVTQTPSHQVTQMGQEVILRCVPISNHLYFYWYRQILGQKVEFLVSFYNNEISEKSEIFDDQFSVERPDGSNFTLKIRSTKLEDSAMYFCASSDWTELYEQYFGPGTRLTVT.

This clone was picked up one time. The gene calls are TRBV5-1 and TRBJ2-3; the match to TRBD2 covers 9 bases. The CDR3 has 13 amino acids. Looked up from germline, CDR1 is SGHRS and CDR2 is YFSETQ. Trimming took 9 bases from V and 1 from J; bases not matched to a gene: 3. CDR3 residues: CATRLAGTDTQYF. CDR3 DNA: TGCGCCACCAGACTAGCGGGCACAGATACGCAGTATTTT.

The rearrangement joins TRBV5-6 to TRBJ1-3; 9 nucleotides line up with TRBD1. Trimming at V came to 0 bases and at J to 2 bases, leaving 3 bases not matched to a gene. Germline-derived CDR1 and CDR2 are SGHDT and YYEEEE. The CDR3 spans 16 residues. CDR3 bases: TGTGCCAGCAGCTTGGCCGGGACAGGGACTGGAAACACCATATATTTT. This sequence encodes CASSLAGTGTGNTIYF.

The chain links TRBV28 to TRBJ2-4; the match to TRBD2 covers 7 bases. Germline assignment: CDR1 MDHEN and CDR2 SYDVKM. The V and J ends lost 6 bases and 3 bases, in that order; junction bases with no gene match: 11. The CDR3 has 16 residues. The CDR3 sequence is CASSTGLPVVKNIQYF. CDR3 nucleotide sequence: TGTGCCAGCAGCACGGGACTACCCGTAGTCAAAAACATTCAGTACTTC.

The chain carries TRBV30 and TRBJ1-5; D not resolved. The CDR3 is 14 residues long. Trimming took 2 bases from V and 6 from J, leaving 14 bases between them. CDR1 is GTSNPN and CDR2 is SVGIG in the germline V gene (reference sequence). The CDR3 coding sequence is TGTGCCTGGAGTCCCGTGAGGATCGGTCAGCCCCAGCATTTT. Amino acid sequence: CAWSPVRIGQPQHF.

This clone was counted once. CDR3 sequence reads: CARSADRSDDTGELFF. CDR3 DNA: TGTGCCAGAAGCGCGGACAGGTCTGACGACACCGGGGAGCTGTTTTTT. The gene calls are TRBV5-3 and TRBJ2-2; 7 positions match TRBD1. TRBV5-3 is marked as an open reading frame, function uncertain. After removal of 4 bases from V and 3 bases from J, the junction contained 9 bases not matched to a gene. CDR3 length: 16 amino acids.

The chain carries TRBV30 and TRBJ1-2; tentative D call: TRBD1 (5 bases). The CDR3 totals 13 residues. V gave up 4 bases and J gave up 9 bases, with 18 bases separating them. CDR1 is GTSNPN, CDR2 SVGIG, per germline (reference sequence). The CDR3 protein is CAWITPRGRSYTF. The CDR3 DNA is TGTGCCTGGATCACTCCGAGGGGCCGTAGCTACACCTTC.

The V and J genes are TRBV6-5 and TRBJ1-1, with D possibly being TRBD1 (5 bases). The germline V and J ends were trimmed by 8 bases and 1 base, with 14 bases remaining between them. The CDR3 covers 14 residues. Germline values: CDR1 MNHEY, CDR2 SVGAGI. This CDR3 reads CASSRQLTNTEAFF. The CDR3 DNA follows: TGTGCCAGCTCTAGACAGCTTACGAACACTGAAGCTTTCTTT.

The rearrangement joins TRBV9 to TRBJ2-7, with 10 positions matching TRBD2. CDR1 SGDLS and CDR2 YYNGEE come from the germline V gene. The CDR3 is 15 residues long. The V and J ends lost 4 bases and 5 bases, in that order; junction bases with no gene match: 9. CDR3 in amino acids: CASSPQTSGRHEQYF. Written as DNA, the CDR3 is TGTGCCAGCAGCCCCCAGACTAGCGGGCGCCACGAGCAGTACTTC. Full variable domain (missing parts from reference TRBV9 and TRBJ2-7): DSGVTQTPKHLITATGQRVTLRCSPRSGDLSVYWYQQSLDQGLQFLIQYYNGEERAKGNILERFSAQQFPDLHSELNLSSLELGDSALYFCASSPQTSGRHEQYFGPGTRLTVT.

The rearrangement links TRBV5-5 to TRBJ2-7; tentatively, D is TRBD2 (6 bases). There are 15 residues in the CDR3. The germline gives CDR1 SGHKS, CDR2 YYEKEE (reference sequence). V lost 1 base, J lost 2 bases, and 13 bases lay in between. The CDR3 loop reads CASSLQGGETYEQYF. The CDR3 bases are TGTGCCAGCAGCTTGCAGGGAGGAGAAACCTACGAGCAGTACTTC. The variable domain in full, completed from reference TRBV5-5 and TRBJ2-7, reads DAGVTQSPTHLIKTRGQQVTLRCSPISGHKSVSWYQQVLGQGPQFIFQYYEKEERGRGNFPDRFSARQFPNYSSELNVNALLLGDSALYLCASSLQGGETYEQYFGPGTRLTVT.

The CDR3: CASSRGQGGLQPQHF. The CDR3 DNA reads as TGTGCCAGCAGCCGAGGACAGGGAGGATTGCAGCCCCAGCATTTT. The V call is TRBV7-9, the J call TRBJ1-5, with TRBD1 matching 8 bases. Germline CDR1 SEHNR, CDR2 FQNEAQ (reference sequence). The trim removed 5 bases at V and 7 bases at J, leaving 10 bases unmatched. This CDR3 spans 15 amino acids.

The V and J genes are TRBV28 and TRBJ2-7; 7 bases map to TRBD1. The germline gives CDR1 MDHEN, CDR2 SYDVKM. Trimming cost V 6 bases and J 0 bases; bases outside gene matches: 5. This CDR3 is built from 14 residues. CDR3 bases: TGTGCCAGCAGACCGGACAGGAGCTCCTACGAGCAGTACTTC. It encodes CASRPDRSSYEQYF.

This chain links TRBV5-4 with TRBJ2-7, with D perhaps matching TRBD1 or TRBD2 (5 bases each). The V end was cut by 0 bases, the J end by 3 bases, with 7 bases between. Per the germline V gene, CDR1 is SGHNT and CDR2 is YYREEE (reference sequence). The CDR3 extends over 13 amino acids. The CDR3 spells CASSLVGVYEQYF. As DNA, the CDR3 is TGTGCCAGCAGCTTGGTGGGGGTCTACGAGCAGTACTTC.

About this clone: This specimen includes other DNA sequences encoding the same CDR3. This CDR3 reads CASSLGGASYEQYF. The CDR3 DNA follows: TGCGCCAGCAGCTTGGGCGGGGCGTCCTACGAGCAGTACTTC. The V call is TRBV5-1, the J call TRBJ2-7, with D perhaps TRBD2 (6 bases). The V gene's germline CDR1 is SGHRS and CDR2 YFSETQ. V lost 0 bases to trimming and J lost 1 base, with 8 bases between them. The CDR3 sequence is 14 residues long.

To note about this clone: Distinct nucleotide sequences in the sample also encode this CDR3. DNA of the CDR3: TGTGCCAGCTCACCGGGGGGTGGCTACACCTTC. It translates to CASSPGGGYTF. V usage is TRBV18 and J usage is TRBJ1-2, with D perhaps matching TRBD1 (5 bases). Germline V gene sequence: CDR1 KGHSH, CDR2 LQKENI. V lost 3 bases and J 7 bases, leaving 6 bases between the germline ends. The CDR3 runs 11 residues.

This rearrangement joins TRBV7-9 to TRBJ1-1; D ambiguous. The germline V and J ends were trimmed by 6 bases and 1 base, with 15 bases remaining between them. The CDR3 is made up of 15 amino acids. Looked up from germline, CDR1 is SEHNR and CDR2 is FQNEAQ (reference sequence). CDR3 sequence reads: CASSREGLGNTEAFF. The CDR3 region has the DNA TGTGCCAGCAGTCGTGAGGGTTTGGGGAACACTGAAGCTTTCTTT.

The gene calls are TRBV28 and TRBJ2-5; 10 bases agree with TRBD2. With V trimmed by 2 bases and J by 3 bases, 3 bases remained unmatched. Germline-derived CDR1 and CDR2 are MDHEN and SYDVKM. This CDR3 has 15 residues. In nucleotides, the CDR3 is TGTGCCAGCAGTTTACTAGCGGGGGCCAAAGAGACCCAGTACTTC. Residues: CASSLLAGAKETQYF.

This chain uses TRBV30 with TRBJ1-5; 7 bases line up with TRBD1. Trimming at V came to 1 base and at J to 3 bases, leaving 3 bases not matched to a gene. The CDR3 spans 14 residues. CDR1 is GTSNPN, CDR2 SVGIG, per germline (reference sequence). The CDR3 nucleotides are TGTGCCTGGAGTGCAGGGGGTCACAATCAGCCCCAGCATTTT. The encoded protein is CAWSAGGHNQPQHF.

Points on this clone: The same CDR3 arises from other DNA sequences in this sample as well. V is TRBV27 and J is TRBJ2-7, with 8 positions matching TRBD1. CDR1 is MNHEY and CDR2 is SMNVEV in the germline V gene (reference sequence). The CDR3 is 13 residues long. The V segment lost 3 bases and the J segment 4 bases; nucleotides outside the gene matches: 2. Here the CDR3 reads CASSFGQGYEQYF. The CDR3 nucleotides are TGTGCCAGCAGTTTCGGACAGGGTTACGAGCAGTACTTC.

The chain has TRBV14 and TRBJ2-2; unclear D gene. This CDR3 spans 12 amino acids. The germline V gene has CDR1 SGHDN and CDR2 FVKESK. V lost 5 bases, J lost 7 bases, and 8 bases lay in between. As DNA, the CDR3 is TGTGCCAGCAGCTATCTGAACGGGGAGCTGTTTTTT. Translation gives CASSYLNGELFF. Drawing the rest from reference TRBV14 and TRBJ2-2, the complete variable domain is EAGVTQFPSHSVIEKGQTVTLRCDPISGHDNLYWYRRVMGKEIKFLLHFVKESKQDESGMPNNRFLAERTGGTYSTLKVQPAELEDSGVYFCASSYLNGELFFGEGSRLTVL.

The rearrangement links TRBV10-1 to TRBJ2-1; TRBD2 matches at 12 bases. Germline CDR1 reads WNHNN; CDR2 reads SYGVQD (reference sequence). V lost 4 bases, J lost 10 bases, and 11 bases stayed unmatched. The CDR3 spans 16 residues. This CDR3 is CASSARTSGTVGEQFF. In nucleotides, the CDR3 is TGCGCCAGCAGTGCTCGGACTAGCGGGACTGTGGGGGAGCAGTTCTTC.

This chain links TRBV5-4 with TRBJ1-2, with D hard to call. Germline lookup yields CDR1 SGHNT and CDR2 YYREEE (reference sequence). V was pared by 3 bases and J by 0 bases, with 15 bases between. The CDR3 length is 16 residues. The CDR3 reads CASSWVPGSPNYGYTF. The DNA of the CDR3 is TGTGCCAGCAGCTGGGTTCCCGGGAGCCCTAACTATGGCTACACCTTC.

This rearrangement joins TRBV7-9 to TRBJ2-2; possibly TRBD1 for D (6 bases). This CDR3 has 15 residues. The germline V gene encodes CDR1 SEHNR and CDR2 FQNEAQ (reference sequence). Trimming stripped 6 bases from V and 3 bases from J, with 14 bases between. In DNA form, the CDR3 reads TGTGCCAGCAGGACCATGGGACAAGACACCGGGGAGCTGTTTTTT. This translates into CASRTMGQDTGELFF. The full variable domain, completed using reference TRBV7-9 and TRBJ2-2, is DTGVSQNPRHKITKRGQNVTFRCDPISEHNRLYWYRQTLGQGPEFLTYFQNEAQLEKSRLLSDRFSAERPKGSFSTLEIQRTEQGDSAMYLCASRTMGQDTGELFFGEGSRLTVL.

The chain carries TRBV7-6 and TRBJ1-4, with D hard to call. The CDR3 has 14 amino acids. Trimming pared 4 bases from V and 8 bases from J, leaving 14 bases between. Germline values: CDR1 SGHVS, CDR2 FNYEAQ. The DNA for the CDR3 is TGTGCCAGCAGCTCCGCCAGGTCTTTCGAAAAACTGTTTTTT. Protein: CASSSARSFEKLFF.

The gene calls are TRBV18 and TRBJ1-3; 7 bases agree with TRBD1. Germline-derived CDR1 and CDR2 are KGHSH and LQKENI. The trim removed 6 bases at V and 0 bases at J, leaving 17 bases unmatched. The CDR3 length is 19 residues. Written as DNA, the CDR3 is TGTGCCAGCTCCCGAGTGGCGGCTGCACAGGGGAACTCTGGAAACACCATATATTTT. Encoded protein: CASSRVAAAQGNSGNTIYF.

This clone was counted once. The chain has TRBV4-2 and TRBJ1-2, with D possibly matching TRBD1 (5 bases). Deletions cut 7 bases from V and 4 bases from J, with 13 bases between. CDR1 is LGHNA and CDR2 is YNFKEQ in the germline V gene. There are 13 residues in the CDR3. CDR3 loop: CASTPTGTYGYTF. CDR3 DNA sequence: TGTGCCAGCACCCCAACCGGGACCTATGGCTACACCTTC.

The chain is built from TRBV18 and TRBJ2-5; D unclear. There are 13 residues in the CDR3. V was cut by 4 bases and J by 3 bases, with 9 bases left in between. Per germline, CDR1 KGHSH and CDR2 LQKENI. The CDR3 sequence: CASSRLGKETQYF. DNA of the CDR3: TGTGCCAGCTCACGTCTGGGAAAAGAGACCCAGTACTTC.

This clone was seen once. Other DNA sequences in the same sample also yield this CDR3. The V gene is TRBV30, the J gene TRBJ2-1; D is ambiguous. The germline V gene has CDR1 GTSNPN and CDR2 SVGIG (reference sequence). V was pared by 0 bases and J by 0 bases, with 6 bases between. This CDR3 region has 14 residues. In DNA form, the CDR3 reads TGTGCCTGGAGTGTAGGCGGCTCCTACAATGAGCAGTTCTTC. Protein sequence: CAWSVGGSYNEQFF. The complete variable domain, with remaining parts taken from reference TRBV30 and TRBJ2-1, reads SQTIHQWPATLVQPVGSPLSLECTVEGTSNPNLYWYRQAAGRGLQLLFYSVGIGQISSEVPQNLSASRPQDRQFILSSKKLLLSDSGFYLCAWSVGGSYNEQFFGPGTRLTVL.